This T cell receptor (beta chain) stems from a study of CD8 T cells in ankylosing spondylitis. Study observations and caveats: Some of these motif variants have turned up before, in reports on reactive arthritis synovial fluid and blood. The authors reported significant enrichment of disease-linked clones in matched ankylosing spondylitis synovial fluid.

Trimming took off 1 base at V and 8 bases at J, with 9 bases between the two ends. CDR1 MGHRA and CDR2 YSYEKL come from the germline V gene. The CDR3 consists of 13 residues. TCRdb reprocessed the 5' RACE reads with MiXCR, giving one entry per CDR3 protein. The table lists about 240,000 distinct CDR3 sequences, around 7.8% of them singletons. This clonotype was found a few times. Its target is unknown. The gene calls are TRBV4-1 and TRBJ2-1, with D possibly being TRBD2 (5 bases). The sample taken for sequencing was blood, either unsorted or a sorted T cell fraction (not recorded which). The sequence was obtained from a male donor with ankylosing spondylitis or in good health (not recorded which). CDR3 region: CASSQVSRDEQFF. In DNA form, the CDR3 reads TGCGCCAGCAGCCAAGTGTCGAGGGATGAGCAGTTCTTC.